A selection of T cell receptor beta chains follows, all from one sample in a study of radiation and T cells in renal cell carcinoma. Assay used: immunoSEQ multiplex PCR; TCRdb lists only in-frame clones, some missing. Of fewer than 200,000 clones in the sample, about 88% were seen once. The source material was blood, sampled from a patient whose treatment included radiotherapy and nephrectomy. Source of these receptors: a woman aged 45-65 years with renal cell carcinoma. CDR3s include the opening cysteine and the closing phenylalanine or tryptophan. Expanded clones are given a class, and other clones once, few, many or no size at all.

CASSGRGGVREQFF	NA	TRBV2
CAIMGGLNSPLHF	NA	TRBV10-3
CASSEGQSDNQPQHF	NA	TRBV7-8
CASSQESGGPVGELFF	NA	TRBV4-2
CASSRQPNTEAFF	NA	TRBV7-3
CASSLKSEWGHIQYF	NA	TRBV11-2
CASNPTAANSPLHF	NA	TRBV6-5
CASPSPFYGYTF	NA	TRBV19
CASRENRANTGELFF	NA	TRBV4-3
CASSEKGVNDIRYEQYF	NA	TRBV6-1
CASSLGGYEQYF	NA	TRBV5-1
CASRYFQNTEAFF	few	TRBV7-9
CASSWGDEQYF	NA	TRBV5-4
CASSLDLAGLMNTEAFF	NA	TRBV18
CASSSRGVAALTDTQYF	NA	TRBV4-2
CASRVQLDQPQHF	NA	TRBV18
CSVEWADSPDGRAFF	NA	TRBV29-1
CASSSTPHNTGELFF	NA	TRBV7-2
CASSPVGRAYEQYF	NA	TRBV5-1
CASSSGALNTEAFF	NA	TRBV5-1
CASSVDRASNQPQHF	NA	TRBV6-1
CAISESTGGSYEQYF	NA	TRBV10-3
CASSLLAETSYEQYF	NA	TRBV5-5
CASSKTGYIPEQFF	NA	TRBV2
CASSLVYGVEETQYF	NA	TRBV5-1
CASSDRTNTEAFF	NA	TRBV5-1
CASSLIPGGSTEAFF	NA	TRBV4-1
CASSHFGQGTPNQPQHF	few	TRBV4-2
CASSPRGNEQYF	NA	TRBV18